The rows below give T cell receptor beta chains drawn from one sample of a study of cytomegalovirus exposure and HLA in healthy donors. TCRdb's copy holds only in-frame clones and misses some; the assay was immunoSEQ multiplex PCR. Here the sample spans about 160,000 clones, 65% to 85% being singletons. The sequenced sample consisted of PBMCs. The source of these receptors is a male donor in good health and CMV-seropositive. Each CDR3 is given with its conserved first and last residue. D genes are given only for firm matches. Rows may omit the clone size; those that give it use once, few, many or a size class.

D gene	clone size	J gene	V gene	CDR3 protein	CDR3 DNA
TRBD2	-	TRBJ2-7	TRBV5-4	CASSPGGASGRLEQYF	TGTGCCAGCAGCCCCGGGGGGGCTAGCGGGAGGCTCGAGCAGTACTTC
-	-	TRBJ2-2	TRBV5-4	CASSQWGGIDTGELFF	TGTGCCAGCAGCCAGTGGGGCGGGATCGACACCGGGGAGCTGTTTTTT
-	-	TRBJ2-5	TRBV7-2	CASSRDFQETQYF	TGTGCCAGCAGTCGGGATTTCCAAGAGACCCAGTACTTC
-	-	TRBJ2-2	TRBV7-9	CASSPSRPPNTGELFF	TGTGCCAGCAGCCCCTCTAGGCCACCGAACACCGGGGAGCTGTTTTTT
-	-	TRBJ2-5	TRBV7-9	CSSSLPSETQYF	TGTTCCAGCAGCTTACCCTCAGAGACCCAGTACTTC
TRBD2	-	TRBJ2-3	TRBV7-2	CASSPTSGPEGNTQYF	TGTGCCAGCAGCCCGACTAGCGGGCCGGAGGGGAATACGCAGTATTTT
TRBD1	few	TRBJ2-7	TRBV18	CASSPLMGQGDYEQYF	TGTGCCAGCTCACCATTGATGGGACAGGGGGATTACGAGCAGTACTTC
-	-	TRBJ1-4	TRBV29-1	CSVVREGEKLFF	TGCAGCGTTGTCAGGGAGGGTGAAAAACTGTTTTTT
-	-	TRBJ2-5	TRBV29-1	CSVEGGDLKTETQYF	TGCAGCGTTGAAGGTGGCGACTTAAAGACGGAGACCCAGTACTTC
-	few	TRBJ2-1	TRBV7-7	CASSQGRVSEDEQFF	TGTGCTAGCAGCCAGGGGCGGGTTTCGGAAGATGAGCAGTTCTTC
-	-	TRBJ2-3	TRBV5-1	CASSSIQGGTDTQYF	TGCGCCAGCAGCTCGATACAGGGCGGCACAGATACGCAGTATTTT
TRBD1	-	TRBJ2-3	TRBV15	CATSRGTGGDTQYF	TGTGCCACCAGCAGAGGGACAGGGGGTGATACGCAGTATTTT
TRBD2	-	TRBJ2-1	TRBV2	CASRGTSGYNEQFF	TGTGCCAGCAGGGGGACTAGCGGGTACAATGAGCAGTTCTTC
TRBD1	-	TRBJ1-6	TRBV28	CASSPWGQAGNSPLHF	TGTGCCAGCAGTCCGTGGGGACAGGCGGGGAATTCACCCCTCCACTTT
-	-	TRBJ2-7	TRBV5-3	CARSRMNSSYEQYF	TGTGCCAGAAGCCGCATGAACAGCTCCTACGAGCAGTACTTC
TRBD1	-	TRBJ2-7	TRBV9	CASSPRQGMYEQYF	TGTGCCAGCAGCCCCAGACAGGGGATGTACGAGCAGTACTTC
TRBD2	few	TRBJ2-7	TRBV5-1	CASSLSGRYEQYF	TGCGCCAGCAGCTTAAGCGGGAGATACGAGCAGTACTTC
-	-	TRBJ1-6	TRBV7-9	CASSREPNSPLHF	TGTGCCAGCAGCAGGGAGCCTAATTCACCCCTCCACTTT
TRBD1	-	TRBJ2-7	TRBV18	CATSGGQGASYEQYF	TGTGCCACCTCAGGGGGACAGGGAGCCTCCTACGAGCAGTACTTC
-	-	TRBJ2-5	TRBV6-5	CASSYSVRETQYF	TGTGCCAGCAGTTACTCCGTGAGGGAGACCCAGTACTTC
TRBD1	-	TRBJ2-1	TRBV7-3	CASSLGQGGYNEQFF	TGTGCCAGCAGCCTGGGACAGGGGGGCTACAATGAGCAGTTCTTC
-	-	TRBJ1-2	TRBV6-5	CASSPQQAGIGYTF	TGTGCCAGCAGTCCGCAGCAGGCGGGTATCGGCTACACCTTC
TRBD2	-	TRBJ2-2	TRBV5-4	CASSQTSGRNTGELFF	TGTGCCAGCAGCCAAACTAGCGGGAGGAATACCGGGGAGCTGTTTTTT
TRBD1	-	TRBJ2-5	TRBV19	CASSSPRDRGKTQYF	TGTGCCAGTAGTTCGCCCCGGGACAGGGGAAAGACCCAGTACTTC
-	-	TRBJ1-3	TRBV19	CASRTDGNTIYF	TGTGCCAGTAGGACAGATGGAAACACCATATATTTT
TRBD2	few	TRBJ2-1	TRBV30	CAWQLAGGNEQFF	TGTGCCTGGCAACTAGCGGGGGGGAATGAGCAGTTCTTC
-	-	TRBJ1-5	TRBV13	CASSLAGHYSNQPQHF	TGTGCCAGCAGCTTAGCGGGACACTATAGCAATCAGCCCCAGCATTTT
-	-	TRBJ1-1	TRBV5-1	CASSGGHPRLNTEAFF	TGCGCCAGCAGCGGGGGACATCCGCGCCTGAACACTGAAGCTTTCTTT
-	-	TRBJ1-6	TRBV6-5	CASSPGWDNSPLHF	TGTGCCAGCAGTCCGGGGTGGGATAATTCACCCCTCCACTTT
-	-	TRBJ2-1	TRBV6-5	CASRNRGLVGNEQFF	TGTGCCAGCAGAAACAGGGGACTGGTGGGCAATGAGCAGTTCTTC
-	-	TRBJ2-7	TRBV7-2	CASSSSDRSYEQYF	TGTGCCAGCAGCTCGTCCGACAGGTCCTACGAGCAGTACTTC
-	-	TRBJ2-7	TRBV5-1	CASSLQGASSYEQYF	TGCGCCAGCAGTTTACAGGGTGCGTCTTCCTACGAGCAGTACTTC
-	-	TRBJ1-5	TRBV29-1	CSARDNWNQPQHF	TGCAGCGCCAGGGACAATTGGAATCAGCCCCAGCATTTT
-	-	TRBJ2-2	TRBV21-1	CASSKGPQDTGELFF	TGTGCCAGCAGCAAAGGTCCCCAGGATACCGGGGAGCTGTTTTTT
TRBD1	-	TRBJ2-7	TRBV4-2	CASSGGTGGYEQYF	TGTGCCAGCAGCGGCGGGACAGGGGGCTACGAGCAGTACTTC
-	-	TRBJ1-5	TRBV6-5	CASSSRQNSNQPQHF	TGTGCCAGCAGTTCCCGACAGAATAGCAATCAGCCCCAGCATTTT
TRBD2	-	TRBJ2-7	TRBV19	CASSIRASGRKIDEQYF	TGTGCCAGTAGTATACGGGCTAGCGGGAGAAAGATCGACGAGCAGTACTTC
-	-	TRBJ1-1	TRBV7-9	CASSLAGNTEAFF	TGTGCCAGCAGCCTTGCGGGGAACACTGAAGCTTTCTTT
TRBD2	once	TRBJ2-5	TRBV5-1	CASSLMAGGPGETQYF	TGCGCCAGCAGCTTGATGGCGGGAGGGCCGGGAGAGACCCAGTACTTC
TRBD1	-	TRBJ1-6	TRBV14	CASSRSGTGGAGALHF	TGTGCCAGCAGCCGATCAGGGACAGGGGGCGCGGGGGCCCTCCACTTT